This note documents a single T cell receptor (beta chain) sequence. No antigen is known for it. This entry is derived from a study of T cells expressing NK-cell markers. Across the study: The study drew TCR beta repertoires from sorted CD3+CD56+NKG2C+, CD3+CD56+NKG2C- and CD3+CD56-NKG2C+ T cells.

Study-level results: HCMV specificity of expanded NKG2C+ T cell clones remained unclear. These clonotypes additionally ranked first within the CD3+CD56-NKG2C+ fraction of several donors.

Germline V lookup: CDR1 MGHRA, CDR2 YSYEKL. The CDR3 is made up of 18 amino acids. TCRdb reprocessed the 5' RACE reads and keeps a single row for each CDR3 protein, giving no DNA. This table holds over 120,000 distinct CDR3 sequences. The V call is TRBV4-1, the J call TRBJ2-3. The sample comprised blood T cells: a sorted CD56 or NKG2C T cell subset, CD4+ or CD8+ T cells, or bulk PBMC T cells (not recorded which). The clonotype originates from a man aged 18 to 29 in good health. CDR3: CASSLPKEYSASTDTQYF.